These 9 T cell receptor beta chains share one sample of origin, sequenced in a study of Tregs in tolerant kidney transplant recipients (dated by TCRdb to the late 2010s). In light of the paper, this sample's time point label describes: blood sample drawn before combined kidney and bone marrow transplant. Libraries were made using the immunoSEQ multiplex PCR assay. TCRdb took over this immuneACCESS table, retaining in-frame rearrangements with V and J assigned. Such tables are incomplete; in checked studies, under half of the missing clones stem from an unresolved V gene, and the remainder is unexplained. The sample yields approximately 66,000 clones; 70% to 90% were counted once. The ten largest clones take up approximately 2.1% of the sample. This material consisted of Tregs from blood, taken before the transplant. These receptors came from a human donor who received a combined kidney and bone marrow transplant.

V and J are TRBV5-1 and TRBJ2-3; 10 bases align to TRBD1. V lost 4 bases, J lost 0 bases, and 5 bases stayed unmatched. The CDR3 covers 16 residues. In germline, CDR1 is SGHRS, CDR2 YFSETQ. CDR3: CASSLGTGASTDTQYF. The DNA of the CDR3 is TGCGCCAGCAGCCTCGGGACAGGGGCTAGCACAGATACGCAGTATTTT.

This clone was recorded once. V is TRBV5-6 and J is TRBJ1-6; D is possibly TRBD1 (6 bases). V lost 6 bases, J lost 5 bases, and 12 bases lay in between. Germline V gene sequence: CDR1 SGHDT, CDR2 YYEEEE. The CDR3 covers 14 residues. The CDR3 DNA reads TGTGCCAGCACTTCGGGACAAAATAATTCACCCCTCCACTTT. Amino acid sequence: CASTSGQNNSPLHF.

CDR3: CASSPLAGELTDTQYF. The CDR3 nucleotides read TGTGCCAGCAGCCCCCTAGCGGGGGAGCTCACAGATACGCAGTATTTT. The V gene is TRBV9, the J gene TRBJ2-3; TRBD2 matches 10 bases. The CDR3 is 16 residues long. The V segment lost 4 bases and the J segment 2 bases; nucleotides outside the gene matches: 7. Germline loops: CDR1 SGDLS, CDR2 YYNGEE.

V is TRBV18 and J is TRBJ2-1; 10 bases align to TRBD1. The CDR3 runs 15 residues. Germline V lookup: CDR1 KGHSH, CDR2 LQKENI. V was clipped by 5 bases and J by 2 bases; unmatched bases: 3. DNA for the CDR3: TGTGCCAGCTCATCCGGGACAGGGGCCTACAATGAGCAGTTCTTC. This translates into CASSSGTGAYNEQFF. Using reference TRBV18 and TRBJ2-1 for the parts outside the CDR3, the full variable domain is NAGVMQNPRHLVRRRGQEARLRCSPMKGHSHVYWYRQLPEEGLKFMVYLQKENIIDESGMPKERFSAEFPKEGPSILRIQQVVRGDSAAYFCASSSGTGAYNEQFFGPGTRLTVL.

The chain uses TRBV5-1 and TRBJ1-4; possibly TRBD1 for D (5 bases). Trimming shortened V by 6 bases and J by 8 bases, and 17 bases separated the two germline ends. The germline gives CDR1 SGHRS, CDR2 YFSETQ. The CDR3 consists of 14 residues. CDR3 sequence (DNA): TGCGCCAGCACCCCGGGGGGGGTCTCGGAAAAACTGTTTTTT. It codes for CASTPGGVSEKLFF.

The DNA of the CDR3 is TGTGCCAGCAGCTTAGTGGGGCAGGATTTTAGCAATCAGCCCCAGCATTTT. This encodes CASSLVGQDFSNQPQHF. V is TRBV7-2 and J is TRBJ1-5, with D tentatively TRBD1 (5 bases). The germline V and J ends were trimmed by 1 base and 0 bases, with 13 bases remaining between them. The CDR3 is 17 residues long. CDR1 and CDR2 (germline): SGHTA, FQGNSA.

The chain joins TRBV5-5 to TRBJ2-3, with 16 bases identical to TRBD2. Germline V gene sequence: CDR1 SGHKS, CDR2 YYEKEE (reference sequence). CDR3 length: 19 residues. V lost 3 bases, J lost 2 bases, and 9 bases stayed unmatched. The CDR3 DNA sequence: TGTGCCAGCAGCTCTCGGGGGACTAGCGGGAGGGGTAACACAGATACGCAGTATTTT. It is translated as CASSSRGTSGRGNTDTQYF.

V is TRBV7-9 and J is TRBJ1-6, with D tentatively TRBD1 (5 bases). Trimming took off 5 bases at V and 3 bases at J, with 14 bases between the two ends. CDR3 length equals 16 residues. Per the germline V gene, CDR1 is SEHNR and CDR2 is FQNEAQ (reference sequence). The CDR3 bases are TGTGCCAGCAGCGCCGACAGATCGCTCTATAATTCACCCCTCCACTTT. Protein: CASSADRSLYNSPLHF.

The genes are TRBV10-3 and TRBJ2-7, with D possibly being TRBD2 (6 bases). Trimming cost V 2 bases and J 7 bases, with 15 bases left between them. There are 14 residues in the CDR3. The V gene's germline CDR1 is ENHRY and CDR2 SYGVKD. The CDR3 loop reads CAISEVGGRGEQYF. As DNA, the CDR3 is TGTGCCATCAGTGAGGTGGGGGGAAGAGGAGAGCAGTACTTC.